The 12 T cell receptor beta chains below were found in one sample sequenced in a study of T cells after yellow fever vaccination. Via MiXCR, TCRdb re-called the 5' RACE reads, giving one row per CDR3 protein. The sample includes 450,000 to 600,000 distinct CDR3 sequences, roughly a sixth of them seen just once. This specimen consisted of PBMCs, obtained 5 days after the first yellow fever vaccination. The origin of the receptors is a man aged 18 to 30 who received the YFV17D yellow fever vaccine.

This sequence joins TRBV9 and TRBJ2-5, with 7 bases identical to TRBD2. In germline, CDR1 is SGDLS, CDR2 YYNGEE. The CDR3 extends over 14 amino acids. V shed 4 bases, J shed 4 bases, and the junction held 7 bases outside the gene matches. CDR3 residues: CASSSGLLRETQYF. As DNA, the CDR3 is TGTGCCAGCAGCTCGGGACTACTCCGAGAGACCCAGTACTTC.

This chain links TRBV29-1 with TRBJ1-1; no firm D call. CDR3 length: 15 residues. V lost 2 bases and J 0 bases, leaving 13 bases between the germline ends. Looked up from germline, CDR1 is SQVTM and CDR2 is ANQGSEA. Written as DNA, the CDR3 is TGCAGCGTTGAAAGTCGGATAATAATGAACACTGAAGCTTTCTTT. It codes for CSVESRIIMNTEAFF. Together with reference TRBV29-1 and TRBJ1-1, the CDR3 gives the full variable domain: SAVISQKPSRDICQRGTSLTIQCQVDSQVTMMFWYRQQPGQSLTLIATANQGSEATYESGFVIDKFPISRPNLTFSTLTVSNMSPEDSSIYLCSVESRIIMNTEAFFGQGTRLTVV.

The chain couples TRBV30 to TRBJ1-1; a possible D gene is TRBD1 (5 bases). CDR3 length: 13 residues. V lost 2 bases and J 6 bases, leaving 13 bases between the germline ends. Looked up from germline, CDR1 is GTSNPN and CDR2 is SVGIG (reference sequence). CDR3 coding DNA: TGTGCCTGGAGTCGGGGCAAAGAGGCTGAAGCTTTCTTT. Translating gives CAWSRGKEAEAFF.

This chain uses TRBV6-5 with TRBJ1-6; D gene ambiguous. Germline V gene data show CDR1 as MNHEY and CDR2 as SVGAGI. V was pared by 7 bases and J by 4 bases, with 11 bases between. The CDR3 is made up of 14 amino acids. The CDR3 DNA is TGTGCCAGCACCCCCCAGGAATATAATTCACCCCTCCACTTT. This gives the protein CASTPQEYNSPLHF.

The gene calls are TRBV19 and TRBJ1-1; D call uncertain. CDR1 and CDR2 from the germline V gene are LNHDA and SQIVND (reference sequence). The CDR3 consists of 12 residues. Trimming took 9 bases from V and 5 from J, leaving 13 bases between them. The CDR3 is CASRPAGTEAFF. In DNA form, the CDR3 reads TGTGCCAGCAGGCCGGCGGGGACTGAAGCTTTCTTT.

This clonotype was observed a handful of times. This chain links TRBV11-2 with TRBJ2-1; 8 nucleotides line up with TRBD2. The V segment lost 5 bases and the J segment 0 bases; nucleotides outside the gene matches: 9. The CDR3 is 17 residues long. Per the germline V gene, CDR1 is SGHAT and CDR2 is FQNNGV. CDR3 DNA: TGTGCCAGCAGCCCCGCTAGCGGGTTGAGCTCCTACAATGAGCAGTTCTTC. It specifies CASSPASGLSSYNEQFF.

This clonotype was seen only a few times. This rearrangement joins TRBV10-2 to TRBJ1-6; a weak D match, TRBD1 (6 bases). The CDR3 loop spans 16 amino acids. The V end lost 6 bases, the J end lost 8 bases, and 20 bases lay between the germline ends. From germline, CDR1 is WSHSY and CDR2 SAAADI. The CDR3 bases are TGCGCCAGCAGGACCGGATGGGCTGCAGGGGATTCACCCCTCCACTTT. Its protein is CASRTGWAAGDSPLHF.

This clonotype was seen a handful of times. The V and J genes are TRBV7-9 and TRBJ2-7; TRBD1 agrees at 9 bases. V was pared by 5 bases and J by 5 bases, with 13 bases of the junction left unmatched. The length of the CDR3 is 16 residues. CDR1 SEHNR and CDR2 FQNEAQ come from the germline V gene (reference sequence). Here the CDR3 DNA reads TGTGCCAGCAGCCGTACTGGGACAGGGCGCCGCCACGAGCAGTACTTC. Its translation is CASSRTGTGRRHEQYF.

The rearrangement uses TRBV3-1 and TRBJ1-3; D perhaps matches TRBD1 (5 bases). V shed 3 bases and J shed 8 bases, with 17 bases lying between them. CDR3 size: 15 residues. CDR1 and CDR2 (germline): LGHDT, YNNKEL (reference sequence). The CDR3 bases are TGTGCCAGCAGCCACACAAGCGGGGGAGTAGACACCATATATTTT. This gives the protein CASSHTSGGVDTIYF.

V is TRBV6-2 or TRBV6-3 and J is TRBJ2-2; 7 bases match TRBD2. The V segment lost 4 bases and the J segment 1 base; nucleotides outside the gene matches: 9. Looked up from germline, CDR1 is MNHEY and CDR2 is SVGEGT. The CDR3 runs 17 residues. CDR3 in DNA: TGTGCCAGCAGTTCCGTCGACGGCGGGAGGAACACCGGGGAGCTGTTTTTT. Translating it yields CASSSVDGGRNTGELFF.

The chain couples TRBV7-2 to TRBJ2-3, with D perhaps assigned TRBD1 or TRBD2 (5 bases each). The CDR3 contains 15 residues. Germline CDR1 SGHTA, CDR2 FQGNSA. Between the trimmed V and J ends, which lost 2 bases and 5 bases, there was a span of 14 bases. CDR3 DNA: TGTGCCAGCAGCTTAAAAGAGGGTAGGGGAGATACGCAGTATTTT. Encoded protein: CASSLKEGRGDTQYF.

The rearrangement joins TRBV5-1 to TRBJ1-2; TRBD1 might be the D (5 bases). Trimming took off 2 bases at V and 7 bases at J, with 9 bases between the two ends. This CDR3 is 12 amino acids long. The germline V gene encodes CDR1 SGHRS and CDR2 YFSETQ. CDR3 amino acids: CASSFAGTGYTF. The CDR3 bases are TGCGCCAGCAGCTTTGCAGGGACTGGCTACACCTTC.